A selection of T cell receptor beta chains follows, all from one sample in a study of identical twins. TCRdb called the 5' RACE reads again in MiXCR, with one record for every CDR3 protein. Of approximately 490,000 distinct CDR3 sequences listed, around 20% are singletons. Separately, the same data were catalogued under a study of yellow fever vaccine responses in identical twins.

Source material: CD4+ T cells sorted from blood. The receptors were sampled from a woman under 30 in good health. Each CDR3 is given with its conserved first and last residue. Each record gives: CDR3 DNA, CDR3 protein, J gene, D gene, clone size, V gene. A D gene is named only where the DNA matches it firmly. The listing skips clone size in some rows; elsewhere it reads once, few, many or a size class.

TGTGCCAGCAGTCCCAGAACAGGGGCCACTGAAGCTTTCTTT CASSPRTGATEAFF TRBJ1-1 TRBD1 - TRBV12-3/TRBV12-4
TGTGCCATCAGACCTGCAGGGGGCAACTCCAATGAGCAGTTCTTC CAIRPAGGNSNEQFF TRBJ2-1 TRBD1 few TRBV10-3
TGTGCCAGCAGTTCGCCGGGACTACACAGCACAGATACGCAGTATTTT CASSSPGLHSTDTQYF TRBJ2-3 TRBD2 few TRBV27
TGCGCCAGCAGCCAACGACAGCTTCAAAAGGAGTACACCGGGGAGCTGTTTTTT CASSQRQLQKEYTGELFF TRBJ2-2 - few TRBV4-1
TGTGCCAGCAGTGCAACCGGGACAGGTCCGTACTTC CASSATGTGPYF TRBJ2-7 TRBD1 few TRBV12-3/TRBV12-4
TGTGCCAGCAGCGAGGAAGGAAGCGGACCCACAGATACGCAGTATTTT CASSEEGSGPTDTQYF TRBJ2-3 - - TRBV9
TGTGCCACCAGTGACACCGGGGCTCGCAATGAGCAGTTCTTC CATSDTGARNEQFF TRBJ2-1 - - TRBV24-1
TGTGCCAGCAGCGAATTACCGGGGGCTGTGGGCACTGAAGCTTTCTTT CASSELPGAVGTEAFF TRBJ1-1 - - TRBV3-1
TGCAGCGTTGAAGATGGGCTAGCGGCGGCCAATGAGCAGTTCTTC CSVEDGLAAANEQFF TRBJ2-1 TRBD2 - TRBV29-1
TGCGCCAGCAGCATGGACGGGAGCTCCTACAATGAGCAGTTCTTC CASSMDGSSYNEQFF TRBJ2-1 - few TRBV5-1
TGTGCCAGCCAAAGGCCTAGCGGTAACACCGGGGAGCTGTTTTTT CASQRPSGNTGELFF TRBJ2-2 TRBD2 few TRBV28
TGCGCCAGCAGCCAAGATAGTGAGCAGTTCTTC CASSQDSEQFF TRBJ2-1 - - TRBV4-1
TGTGCCACGCAGTCGGCAGTCTCCTACGAGCAGTACTTC CATQSAVSYEQYF TRBJ2-7 - - TRBV24-1
TGCGCCAGCAGCTTGGCGCCTAATGACAGGGGAATTTTCTACGAGCAGTACTTC CASSLAPNDRGIFYEQYF TRBJ2-7 TRBD1 few TRBV5-1
TGTGCCAGCAGTTTACCTGTAGGGGGCAGAGAGACCCAGTACTTC CASSLPVGGRETQYF TRBJ2-5 TRBD1 - TRBV28
TGTGCCAGCAGCTTGGGGTGGGGAACTGGGAATGAGCAGTTCTTC CASSLGWGTGNEQFF TRBJ2-1 - few TRBV5-6
TGTGCCAGCAGCTTAGAACAGGGGGCCTCTGGCTACACCTTC CASSLEQGASGYTF TRBJ1-2 TRBD1 - TRBV7-9
TGTGCCAGCAGGCGATACGCTAGCGGGGGGGCCACGAATGAGCAGTTCTTC CASRRYASGGATNEQFF TRBJ2-1 TRBD2 few TRBV27
TGTGCCAGCAGCCCCCTCCCGAGGGGTACCTACGAGCAGTACTTC CASSPLPRGTYEQYF TRBJ2-7 - - TRBV7-9
TGTGCCAGCAGCCAAGGCCCTTCTGGGGCCAACGTCCTGACTTTC CASSQGPSGANVLTF TRBJ2-6 - - TRBV3-1
TGCGCCAGCAGCAAACAGACAGGGGATCAAAGTTATCGGTACGAGCAGTACTTC CASSKQTGDQSYRYEQYF TRBJ2-7 TRBD1 - TRBV5-1
TGCAGCGCCTTCAGGGGGCTTGGGCAAGAGACCCAGTACTTC CSAFRGLGQETQYF TRBJ2-5 TRBD1 - TRBV29-1
TGCAGTGCTGTTCGAGCGGGAGGACGCACAGATACGCAGTATTTT CSAVRAGGRTDTQYF TRBJ2-3 TRBD2 - TRBV20-1
TGCGCCAGCAGCCCCCGGCAGGGGAGCACAGATACGCAGTATTTT CASSPRQGSTDTQYF TRBJ2-3 - - TRBV5-1
TGCGCCAGCAGCTTGGGGGGACGCCCGAACACCGGGGAGCTGTTTTTT CASSLGGRPNTGELFF TRBJ2-2 - few TRBV5-1
TGTGCCAGCAGCTTAGCTCCAGGGGAGGCGGCTGGAAACACCATATATTTT CASSLAPGEAAGNTIYF TRBJ1-3 - - TRBV7-8
TGTGCCAGCAGTGGGACAGGAGTTAACTATGGCTACACCTTC CASSGTGVNYGYTF TRBJ1-2 TRBD1 - TRBV12-3/TRBV12-4
TGTGCCAGCACCCATTCCGGGACTAGAGCGGAGGGGCAGTTCTTC CASTHSGTRAEGQFF TRBJ2-1 TRBD2 - TRBV6-1
TGTGCCATCAGTGATCAGGGCATCGGCAATCAGCCCCAGCATTTT CAISDQGIGNQPQHF TRBJ1-5 - few TRBV10-3
TGCGCCAGCAGTTCCGGGACAGCCCCCTCTGGGGCCAACGTCCTGACTTTC CASSSGTAPSGANVLTF TRBJ2-6 TRBD1 few TRBV10-2
TGCGCCAGCAGCTTCTACGAGGAGCTGTTTTTT CASSFYEELFF TRBJ2-2 - - TRBV5-1
TGTGCCAGCAGTGACTCTTTCACCACCGGGGAGCTGTTTTTT CASSDSFTTGELFF TRBJ2-2 - - TRBV6-4
TGTGCCAGCAGGGCCCCCGGGACTAGCGGTACCATCACCTACAATGAGCAGTTCTTC CASRAPGTSGTITYNEQFF TRBJ2-1 TRBD2 - TRBV2
TGTGCCAGCAGTCGGGACAGGGTGATTGAGACCCAGTACTTC CASSRDRVIETQYF TRBJ2-5 TRBD1 few TRBV2
TGCAGTGCTATTCCCGCCGGGCTAGCGGGAGGAGTCTACAATGAGCAGTTCTTC CSAIPAGLAGGVYNEQFF TRBJ2-1 TRBD2 once TRBV20-1
TGTGCCAGCAGCTTAGTGTATGGTGAAAAACTGTTTTTT CASSLVYGEKLFF TRBJ1-4 - - TRBV7-2
TGCGCCAGCAGCTTCCGGGACAGGGGATTTCCCGGGGAGCTGTTTTTT CASSFRDRGFPGELFF TRBJ2-2 TRBD1 few TRBV5-1
TGCAGTGCTAGAGCGGGCTATCGGGGCAATGAGCAGTTCTTC CSARAGYRGNEQFF TRBJ2-1 - - TRBV20-1
TGTGCCATCAGTGAGTCACAGGGACGGGAGACCCAGTACTTC CAISESQGRETQYF TRBJ2-5 - few TRBV10-3
TGCAGTGCCACCGCTGGTACAATGGAAGCTTTCTTT CSATAGTMEAFF TRBJ1-1 - - TRBV20-1
TGCGCCAGCAGCTTGGGCACGGGGCTTTCCTACAATGAGCAGTTCTTC CASSLGTGLSYNEQFF TRBJ2-1 - few TRBV5-1